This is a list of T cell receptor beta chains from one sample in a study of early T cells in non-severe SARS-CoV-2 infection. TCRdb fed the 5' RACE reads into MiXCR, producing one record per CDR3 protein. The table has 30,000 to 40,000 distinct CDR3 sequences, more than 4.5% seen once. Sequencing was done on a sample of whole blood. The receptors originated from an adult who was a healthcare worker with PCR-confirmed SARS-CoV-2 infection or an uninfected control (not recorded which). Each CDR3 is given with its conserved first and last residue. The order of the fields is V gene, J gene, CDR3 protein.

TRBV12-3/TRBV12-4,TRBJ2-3,CATEAGLAGGPPGDTQYF
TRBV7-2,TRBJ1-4,CASSLATGSNEKLFF
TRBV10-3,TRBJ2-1,CATGTRGANEQFF
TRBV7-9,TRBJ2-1,CASSPVAGVYNEQFF
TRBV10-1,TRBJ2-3,CASGETDTQYF
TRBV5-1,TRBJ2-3,CASSLGIGNVDTQYF
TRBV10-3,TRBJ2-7,CAIRTGTSSYEQYF
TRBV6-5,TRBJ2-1,CASSYSPRTYNEQFF
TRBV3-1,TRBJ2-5,CASSRLAGGQETQYF
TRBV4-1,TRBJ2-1,CASTGLAGDNEQFF
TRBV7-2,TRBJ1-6,CASSLVGYNSPLHF
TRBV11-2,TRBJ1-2,CASSHSGTSNYGYTF
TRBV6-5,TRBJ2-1,CASSYYRLSLNEQFF
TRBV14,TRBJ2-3,CASSSSWAAGAFRTTTDTQYF
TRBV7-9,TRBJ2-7,CASSSVPSLPYEQYF
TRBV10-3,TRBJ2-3,CATLQQGLADTQYF
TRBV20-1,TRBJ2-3,CSARDINRGRVYTQYF